This T cell receptor (beta chain) was sequenced for a study of CD8+ T cells in alopecia areata. Across the whole study: Treated patients were dosed with oral tofacitinib, taking 5 to 10 mg twice daily.

J gave up 0 bases and V 1 base, and 5 bases lay outside the gene matches. In germline, CDR1 is GTSNPN, CDR2 SVGIG (reference sequence). The CDR3 loop spans 16 amino acids. Findings and caveats of the study: Lesional scalp, especially alopecia totalis/universalis, showed higher clonality than normal scalp.

Turning to this clone: What it binds is not known.

RNA was extracted and reverse transcribed into cDNA as the sequencing template. Some clones are missing from TCRdb's copy, which holds only in-frame ones; the method was immunoSEQ multiplex PCR. The table has more than 200,000 clones, under 70% seen once. The sample consisted of CD4+ T cells sorted from blood, taken at week 0. The chain employs TRBV30 and TRBJ1-5; 8 bases match TRBD1. The receptor's source is a human donor with alopecia areata. This chain's CDR3 is CAWSERTGISNQPQHF. CDR3 coding DNA: TGTGCCTGGAGTGAAAGGACAGGGATTAGCAATCAGCCCCAGCATTTT.